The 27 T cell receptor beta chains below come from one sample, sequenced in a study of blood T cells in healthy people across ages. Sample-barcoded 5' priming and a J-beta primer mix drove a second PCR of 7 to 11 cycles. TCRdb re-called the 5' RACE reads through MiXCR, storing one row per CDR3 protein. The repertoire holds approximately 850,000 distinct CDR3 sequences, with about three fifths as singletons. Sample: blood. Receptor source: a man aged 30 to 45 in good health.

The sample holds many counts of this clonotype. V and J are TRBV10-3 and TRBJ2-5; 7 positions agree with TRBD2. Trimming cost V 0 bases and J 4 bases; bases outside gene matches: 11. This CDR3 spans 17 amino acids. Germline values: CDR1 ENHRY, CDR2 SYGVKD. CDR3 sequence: CAISESAAGVGRETQYF. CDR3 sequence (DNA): TGTGCCATCAGTGAGTCTGCCGCGGGGGTTGGTCGAGAGACCCAGTACTTC.

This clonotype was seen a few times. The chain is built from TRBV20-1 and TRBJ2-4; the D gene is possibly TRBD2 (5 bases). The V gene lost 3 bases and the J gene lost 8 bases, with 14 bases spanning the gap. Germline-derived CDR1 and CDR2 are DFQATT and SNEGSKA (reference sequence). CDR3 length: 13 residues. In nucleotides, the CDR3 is TGCAGTGCTAGGCGCCGGGAAAGTTACATTCAGTACTTC. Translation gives CSARRRESYIQYF.

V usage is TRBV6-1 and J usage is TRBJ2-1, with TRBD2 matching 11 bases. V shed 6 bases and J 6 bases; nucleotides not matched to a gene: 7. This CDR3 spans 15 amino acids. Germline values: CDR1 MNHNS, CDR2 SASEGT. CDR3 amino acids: CASSQIAGGFNEQFF. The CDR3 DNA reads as TGTGCCAGCAGCCAGATAGCGGGGGGGTTCAATGAGCAGTTCTTC.

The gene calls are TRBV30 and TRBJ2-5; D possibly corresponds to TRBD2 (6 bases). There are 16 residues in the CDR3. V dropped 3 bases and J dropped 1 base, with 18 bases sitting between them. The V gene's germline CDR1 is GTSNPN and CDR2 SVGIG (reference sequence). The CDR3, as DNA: TGTGCCTGGAGGGGGGGTAGGAGCGGAACCCAAGAGACCCAGTACTTC. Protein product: CAWRGGRSGTQETQYF.

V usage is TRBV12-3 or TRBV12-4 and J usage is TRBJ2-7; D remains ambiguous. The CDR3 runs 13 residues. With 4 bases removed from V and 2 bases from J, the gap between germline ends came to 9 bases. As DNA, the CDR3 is TGTGCCAGCAGTTGTGGGCCAACCTACGAGCAGTACTTC. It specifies CASSCGPTYEQYF.

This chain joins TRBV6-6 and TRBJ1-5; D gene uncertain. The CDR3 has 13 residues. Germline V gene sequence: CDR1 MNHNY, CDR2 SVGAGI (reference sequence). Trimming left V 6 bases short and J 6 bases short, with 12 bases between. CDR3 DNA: TGTGCCAGCAGGATGACGGTGGCTCAGCCCCAGCATTTT. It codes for CASRMTVAQPQHF.

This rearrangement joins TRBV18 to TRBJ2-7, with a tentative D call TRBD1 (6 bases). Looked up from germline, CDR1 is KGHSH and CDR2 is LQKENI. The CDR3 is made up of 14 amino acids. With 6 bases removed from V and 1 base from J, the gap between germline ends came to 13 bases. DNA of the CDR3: TGTGCCAGCTCGGACAGCGGTGGGTCCTACGAGCAGTACTTC. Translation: CASSDSGGSYEQYF.

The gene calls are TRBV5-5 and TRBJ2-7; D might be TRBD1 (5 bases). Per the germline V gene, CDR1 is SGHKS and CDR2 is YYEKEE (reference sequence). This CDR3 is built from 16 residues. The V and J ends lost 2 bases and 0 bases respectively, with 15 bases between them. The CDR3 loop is CASSLFRAASSYEQYF. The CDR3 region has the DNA TGTGCCAGCAGCTTATTCAGGGCCGCGAGCTCCTACGAGCAGTACTTC.

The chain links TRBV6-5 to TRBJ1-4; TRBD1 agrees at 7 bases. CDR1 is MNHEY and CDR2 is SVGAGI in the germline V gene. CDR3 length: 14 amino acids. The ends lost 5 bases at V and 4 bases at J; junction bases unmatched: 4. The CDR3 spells CASSVQGYNEKLFF. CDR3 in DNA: TGTGCCAGCAGTGTACAGGGGTATAATGAAAAACTGTTTTTT.

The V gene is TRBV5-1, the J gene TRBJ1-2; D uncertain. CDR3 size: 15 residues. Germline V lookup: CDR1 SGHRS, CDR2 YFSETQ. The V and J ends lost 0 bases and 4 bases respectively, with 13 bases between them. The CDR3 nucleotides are TGCGCCAGCAGCTTGGAGGGCGGAAAGGCCTATGGCTACACCTTC. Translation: CASSLEGGKAYGYTF. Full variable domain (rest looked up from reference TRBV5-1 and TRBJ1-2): KAGVTQTPRYLIKTRGQQVTLSCSPISGHRSVSWYQQTPGQGLQFLFEYFSETQRNKGNFPGRFSGRQFSNSRSEMNVSTLELGDSALYLCASSLEGGKAYGYTFGSGTRLTVV.

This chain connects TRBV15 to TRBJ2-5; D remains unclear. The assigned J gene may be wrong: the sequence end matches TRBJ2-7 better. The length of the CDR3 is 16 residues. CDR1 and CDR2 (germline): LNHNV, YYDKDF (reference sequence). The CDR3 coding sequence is TGTGCCACCAGCAGAGACCTCTTCGGAGAGGCGCACGAGCAGTACTTC. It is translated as CATSRDLFGEAHEQYF.

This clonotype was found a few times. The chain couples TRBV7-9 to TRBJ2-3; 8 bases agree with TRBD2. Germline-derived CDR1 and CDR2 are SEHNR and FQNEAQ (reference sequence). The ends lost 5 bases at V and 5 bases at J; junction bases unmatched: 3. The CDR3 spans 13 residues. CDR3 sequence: CASSAGGGDTQYF. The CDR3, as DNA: TGTGCCAGCAGCGCCGGGGGGGGAGATACGCAGTATTTT.

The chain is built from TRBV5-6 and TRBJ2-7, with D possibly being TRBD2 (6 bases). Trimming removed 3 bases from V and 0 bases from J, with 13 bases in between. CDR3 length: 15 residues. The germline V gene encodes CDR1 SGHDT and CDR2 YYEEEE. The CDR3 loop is CASSSRLEASYEQYF. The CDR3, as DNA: TGTGCCAGCAGCTCCCGACTAGAAGCCTCCTACGAGCAGTACTTC.

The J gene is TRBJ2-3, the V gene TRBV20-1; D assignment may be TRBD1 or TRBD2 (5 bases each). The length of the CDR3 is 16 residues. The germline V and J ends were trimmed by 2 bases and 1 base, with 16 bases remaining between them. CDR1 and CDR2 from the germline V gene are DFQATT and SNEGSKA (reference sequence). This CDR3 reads CSARLPGKQGTDTQYF. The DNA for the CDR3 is TGCAGTGCTAGACTGCCGGGGAAACAGGGCACAGATACGCAGTATTTT.

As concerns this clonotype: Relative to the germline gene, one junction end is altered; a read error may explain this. Written as DNA, the CDR3 is TGTGCCAGCACACCGGACAGGGGGGTATACGAGCAGTACTTC. It yields the protein CASTPDRGVYEQYF. This chain links TRBV18 with TRBJ2-5; 10 positions match TRBD1. The J call is uncertain, as TRBJ2-7 better fits the DNA end. The CDR3 has 14 residues. Germline V CDR1 and CDR2: KGHSH, LQKENI.

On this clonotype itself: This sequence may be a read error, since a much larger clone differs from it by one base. CDR3 protein: CASGRGQGGEQYF. CDR3 bases: TGTGCCAGCGGACGCGGACAGGGTGGCGAGCAGTACTTC. The chain links TRBV28 to TRBJ2-7; 8 bases map to TRBD1. Trimming removed 8 bases from V and 6 bases from J; junction bases left unmatched: 9. Germline V gene data show CDR1 as MDHEN and CDR2 as SYDVKM. The CDR3 has 13 residues.

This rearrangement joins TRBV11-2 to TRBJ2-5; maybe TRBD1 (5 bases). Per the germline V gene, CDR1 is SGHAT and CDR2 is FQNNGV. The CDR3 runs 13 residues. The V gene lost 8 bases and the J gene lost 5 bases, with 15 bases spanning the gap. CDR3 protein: CASETTGAETQYF. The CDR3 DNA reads TGTGCCAGCGAAACCACTGGGGCGGAGACCCAGTACTTC.

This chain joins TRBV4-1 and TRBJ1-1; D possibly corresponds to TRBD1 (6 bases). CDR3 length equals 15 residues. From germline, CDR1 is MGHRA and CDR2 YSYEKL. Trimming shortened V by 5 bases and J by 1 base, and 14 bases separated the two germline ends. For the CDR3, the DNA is TGCGCCAGCAGCACCCGCCAGACAGGGAACACTGAAGCTTTCTTT. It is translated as CASSTRQTGNTEAFF.

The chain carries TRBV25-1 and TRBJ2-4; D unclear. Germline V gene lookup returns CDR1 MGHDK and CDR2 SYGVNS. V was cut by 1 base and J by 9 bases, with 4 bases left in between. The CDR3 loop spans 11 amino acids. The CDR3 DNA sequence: TGTGCCAGCAGTGAATTTGGCATTCAGTACTTC. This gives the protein CASSEFGIQYF.

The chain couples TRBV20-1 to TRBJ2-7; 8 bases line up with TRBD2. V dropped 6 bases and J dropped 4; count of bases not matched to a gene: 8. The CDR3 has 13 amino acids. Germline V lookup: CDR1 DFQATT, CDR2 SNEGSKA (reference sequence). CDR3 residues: CSATRGADYEQYF. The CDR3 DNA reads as TGCAGTGCGACGCGGGGGGCCGATTACGAGCAGTACTTC.

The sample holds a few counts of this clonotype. In DNA, the CDR3 is TGTGCCAGCAGCTCGGGTAGCGGGAGGTACGAGCAGTACTTC. Protein: CASSSGSGRYEQYF. The chain has TRBV11-2 and TRBJ2-7; 10 bases align to TRBD2. The germline V gene has CDR1 SGHAT and CDR2 FQNNGV. Trimming took 4 bases from V and 4 from J; bases not matched to a gene: 4. CDR3 length: 14 residues.

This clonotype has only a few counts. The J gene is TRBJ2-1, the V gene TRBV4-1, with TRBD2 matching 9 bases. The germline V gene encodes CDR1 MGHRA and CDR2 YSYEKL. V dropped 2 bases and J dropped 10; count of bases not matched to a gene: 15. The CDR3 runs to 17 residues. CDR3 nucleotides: TGCGCCAGCAGCCAATTAGGAGTTAGCGGGAGTTTCGGCGAGCAGTTCTTC. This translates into CASSQLGVSGSFGEQFF.

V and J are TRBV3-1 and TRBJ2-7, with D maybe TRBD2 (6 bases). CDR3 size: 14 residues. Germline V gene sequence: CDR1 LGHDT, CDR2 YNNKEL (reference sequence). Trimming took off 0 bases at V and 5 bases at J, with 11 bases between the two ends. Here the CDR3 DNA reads TGTGCCAGCAGCCAAGAAGGAGGGAGGCACGAGCAGTACTTC. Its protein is CASSQEGGRHEQYF.

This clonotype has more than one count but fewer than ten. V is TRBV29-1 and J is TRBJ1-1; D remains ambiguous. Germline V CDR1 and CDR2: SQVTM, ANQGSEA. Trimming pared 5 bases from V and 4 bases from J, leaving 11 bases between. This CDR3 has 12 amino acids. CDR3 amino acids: CSVSPQSTEAFF. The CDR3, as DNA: TGCAGCGTTTCCCCCCAATCCACTGAAGCTTTCTTT.

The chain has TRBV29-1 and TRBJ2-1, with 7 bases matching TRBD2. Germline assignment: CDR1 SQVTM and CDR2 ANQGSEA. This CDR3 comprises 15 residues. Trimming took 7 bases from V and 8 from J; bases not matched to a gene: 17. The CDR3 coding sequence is TGCAGCGGATCTAACGGACTAGTCCTCAGGGATGAGCAGTTCTTC. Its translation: CSGSNGLVLRDEQFF.

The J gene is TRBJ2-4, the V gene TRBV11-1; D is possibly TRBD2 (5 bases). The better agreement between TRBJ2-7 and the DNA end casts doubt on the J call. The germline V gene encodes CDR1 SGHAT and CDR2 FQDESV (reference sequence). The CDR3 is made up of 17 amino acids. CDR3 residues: CASSLVLSGAESYEQYF. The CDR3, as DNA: TGTGCCAGCAGCTTGGTTTTGTCTGGAGCGGAGAGCTACGAGCAGTACTTC.

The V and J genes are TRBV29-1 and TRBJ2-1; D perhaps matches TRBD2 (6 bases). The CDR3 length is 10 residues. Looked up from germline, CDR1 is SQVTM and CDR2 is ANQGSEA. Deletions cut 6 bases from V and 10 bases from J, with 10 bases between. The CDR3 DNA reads TGCAGCGTAAGGGAGGCGGAGCAGTTCTTC. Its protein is CSVREAEQFF.